The entry below describes one T cell receptor (beta chain). Its specificity is unknown. The conserved phenylalanine or tryptophan is not found at the CDR3 terminus, so this likely reflects a read error. TCR beta cDNA came from roughly 550 ng total RNA, primed with a constant-region primer. Amplification in three nested multiplex PCR rounds with slightly modified ARM-PCR gave rise to TCR beta libraries. Primers for the first two PCR rounds were TRBV1-TRBV30 forward primers and a C-beta reverse primer (10 cycles per round). Using its own MiXCR run on the multiplex PCR reads, TCRdb lists one record per CDR3 protein. The table includes about 350,000 distinct CDR3 sequences, about 61% detected once. Unsorted whole blood served as the source of blood RNA, and germline DNA was extracted as well. Before any surgery took place, four milliliters of peripheral blood were collected. This entry comes from a study of tumor-infiltrating lymphocytes in primary liver carcinoma. Study-wide points: Reduced overlap was seen in tumor-adjacent and tumor-blood pairs versus tumor region pairs.

V lost 6 bases and J lost 6, with 19 bases in between. The length of the CDR3 is 14 residues. Germline assignment: CDR1 SGHRS and CDR2 YFSETQ. This TCR came from a middle-aged man with primary liver carcinoma and hepatitis B virus infection. The chain links TRBV5-1 to TRBJ2-7, with a possible D match to TRBD2 (6 bases). The sample consisted of peripheral blood. The CDR3 here is CASNSAGTRGEQYL. CDR3 nucleotide sequence: TGCGCCAGCAACTCGGCCGGGACTCGAGGCGAGCAGTACTTA.